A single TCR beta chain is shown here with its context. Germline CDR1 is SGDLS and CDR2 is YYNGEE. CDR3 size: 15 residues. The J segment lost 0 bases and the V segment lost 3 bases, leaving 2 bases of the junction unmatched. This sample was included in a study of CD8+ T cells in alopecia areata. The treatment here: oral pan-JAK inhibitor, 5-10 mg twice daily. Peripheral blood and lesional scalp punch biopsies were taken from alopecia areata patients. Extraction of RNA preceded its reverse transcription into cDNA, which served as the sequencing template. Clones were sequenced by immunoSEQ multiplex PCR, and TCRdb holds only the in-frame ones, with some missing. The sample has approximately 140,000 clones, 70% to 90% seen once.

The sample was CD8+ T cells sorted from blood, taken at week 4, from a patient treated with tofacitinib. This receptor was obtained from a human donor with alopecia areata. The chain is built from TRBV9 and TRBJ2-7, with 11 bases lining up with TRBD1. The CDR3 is CASSAGTGGSYEQYF. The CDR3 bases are TGTGCCAGCAGCGCCGGGACAGGGGGCTCCTACGAGCAGTACTTC.